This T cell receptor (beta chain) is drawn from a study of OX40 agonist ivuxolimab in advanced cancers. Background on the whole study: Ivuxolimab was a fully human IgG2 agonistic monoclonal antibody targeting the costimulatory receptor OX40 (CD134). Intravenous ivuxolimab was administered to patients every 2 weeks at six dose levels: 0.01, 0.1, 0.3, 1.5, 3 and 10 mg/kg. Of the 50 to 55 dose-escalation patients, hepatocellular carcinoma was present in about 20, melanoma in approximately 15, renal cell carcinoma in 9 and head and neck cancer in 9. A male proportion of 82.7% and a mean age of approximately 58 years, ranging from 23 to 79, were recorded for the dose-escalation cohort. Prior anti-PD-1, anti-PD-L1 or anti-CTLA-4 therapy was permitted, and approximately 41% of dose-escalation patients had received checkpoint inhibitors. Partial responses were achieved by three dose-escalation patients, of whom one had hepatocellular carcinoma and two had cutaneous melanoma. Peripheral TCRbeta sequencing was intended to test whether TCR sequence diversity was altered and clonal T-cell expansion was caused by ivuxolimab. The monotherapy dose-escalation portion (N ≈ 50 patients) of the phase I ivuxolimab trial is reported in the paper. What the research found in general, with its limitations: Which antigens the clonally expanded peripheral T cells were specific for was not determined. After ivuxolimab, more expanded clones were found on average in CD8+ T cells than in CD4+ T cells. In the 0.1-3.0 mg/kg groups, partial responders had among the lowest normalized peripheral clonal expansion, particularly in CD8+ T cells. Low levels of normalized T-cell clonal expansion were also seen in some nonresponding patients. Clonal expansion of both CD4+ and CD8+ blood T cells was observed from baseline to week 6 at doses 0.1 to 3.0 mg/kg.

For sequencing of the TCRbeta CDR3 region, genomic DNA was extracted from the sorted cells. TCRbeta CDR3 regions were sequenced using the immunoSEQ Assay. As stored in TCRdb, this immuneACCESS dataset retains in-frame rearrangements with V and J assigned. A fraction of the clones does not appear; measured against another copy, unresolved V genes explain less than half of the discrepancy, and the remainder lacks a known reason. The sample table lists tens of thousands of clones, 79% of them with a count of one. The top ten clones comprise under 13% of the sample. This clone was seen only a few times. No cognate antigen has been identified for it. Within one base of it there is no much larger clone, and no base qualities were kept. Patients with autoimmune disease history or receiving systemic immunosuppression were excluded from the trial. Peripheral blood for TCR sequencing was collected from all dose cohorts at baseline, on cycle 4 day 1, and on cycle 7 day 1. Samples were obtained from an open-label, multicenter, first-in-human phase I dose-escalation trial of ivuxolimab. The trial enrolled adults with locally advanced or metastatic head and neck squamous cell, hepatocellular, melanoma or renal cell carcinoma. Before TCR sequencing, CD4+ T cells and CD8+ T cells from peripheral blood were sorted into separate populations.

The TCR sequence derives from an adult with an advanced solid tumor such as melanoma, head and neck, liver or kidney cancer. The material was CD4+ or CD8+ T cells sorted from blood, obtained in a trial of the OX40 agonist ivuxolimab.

This receptor has the CDR3 CASSLGAQGGNSPLHF. At the DNA level, the sequence is TGTGCCAGCAGCTTAGGGGCCCAAGGAGGTAATTCACCCCTCCACTTT. The chain is encoded by TRBV7-6 joined to TRBJ1-6; the D gene remains uncertain. As encoded in the germline V gene, CDR1 is SGHVS while CDR2 is FNYEAQ. The trim is 1 base for V and 6 bases for J, with a gap of 13 bases between the germline ends. Measured from the cysteine to the phenylalanine, the CDR3 is 16 residues long. Just CDR3 DNA is preserved here, 48 bases in frame from base 1.